Sequencing of this T cell receptor (beta chain) was carried out in a study of identifying expanded T cells in peripheral blood. As for this clone: Its matching antigen is unknown.

The protocol was immunoSEQ multiplex PCR, while the TCRdb copy is restricted to in-frame clones and leaves out a portion. The table lists around 76,000 clones, roughly 90% of them singletons. Findings of the study overall: Across healthy donors, higher total template counts meant significantly greater roughly two-week count variance. Technical replicates showed 0.9 to 1.5 changed clones; around two weeks 15 to 20; four weeks 19.

Collection occurred without any documented infections or immune events in donors. This receptor was identified in a person between 18 and 75 years old in good health. Sequenced: blood.

This CDR3 is CSVERQGGQTQYF. DNA for the CDR3: TGCAGCGTTGAACGACAGGGCGGGCAGACCCAGTACTTC. The chain has TRBV29-1 and TRBJ2-5; TRBD1 matches at 7 bases. In germline, CDR1 is SQVTM, CDR2 ANQGSEA. The CDR3 spans 13 residues. V gave up 2 bases and J gave up 6 bases; unmatched junction bases: 6.